This T cell receptor (beta chain) was sequenced in a study of Ad26.COV2.S vaccination and SARS-CoV-2 variants. General study points: Marked by substantial breadth, spike-specific CD8+ and CD4+ T cell responses were reportedly seen after vaccination.

A word on this clone: The antigen is not known.

Treatment of the sample: approximately 18 received Ad26.COV2.S at low or high dose, single or two shots; about 5 received placebo; per-sample allocation not given. Vaccine and placebo recipients were sampled on day 63 after the first injection. TCRdb keeps only in-frame clones here, not all; method: immunoSEQ multiplex PCR. The sample holds around 250,000 clones, around nine tenths seen once. The CDR3 length is 13 residues. Per the germline V gene, CDR1 is LNHNV and CDR2 is YYDKDF (reference sequence). With 0 bases removed from V and 12 bases from J, the gap between germline ends came to 14 bases. The source was peripheral blood, collected in a trial of Ad26.COV2.S vaccine versus placebo. V is TRBV15 and J is TRBJ1-1, with D possibly TRBD1 on 6 matching bases. This TCR was sampled from a person aged 18-60 years who received the Ad26.COV2.S COVID-19 vaccine or a placebo. The CDR3 nucleotides are TGTGCCACCAGCAGAGATCGGGGCAGGGACACTTTCTTT. It encodes CATSRDRGRDTFF.